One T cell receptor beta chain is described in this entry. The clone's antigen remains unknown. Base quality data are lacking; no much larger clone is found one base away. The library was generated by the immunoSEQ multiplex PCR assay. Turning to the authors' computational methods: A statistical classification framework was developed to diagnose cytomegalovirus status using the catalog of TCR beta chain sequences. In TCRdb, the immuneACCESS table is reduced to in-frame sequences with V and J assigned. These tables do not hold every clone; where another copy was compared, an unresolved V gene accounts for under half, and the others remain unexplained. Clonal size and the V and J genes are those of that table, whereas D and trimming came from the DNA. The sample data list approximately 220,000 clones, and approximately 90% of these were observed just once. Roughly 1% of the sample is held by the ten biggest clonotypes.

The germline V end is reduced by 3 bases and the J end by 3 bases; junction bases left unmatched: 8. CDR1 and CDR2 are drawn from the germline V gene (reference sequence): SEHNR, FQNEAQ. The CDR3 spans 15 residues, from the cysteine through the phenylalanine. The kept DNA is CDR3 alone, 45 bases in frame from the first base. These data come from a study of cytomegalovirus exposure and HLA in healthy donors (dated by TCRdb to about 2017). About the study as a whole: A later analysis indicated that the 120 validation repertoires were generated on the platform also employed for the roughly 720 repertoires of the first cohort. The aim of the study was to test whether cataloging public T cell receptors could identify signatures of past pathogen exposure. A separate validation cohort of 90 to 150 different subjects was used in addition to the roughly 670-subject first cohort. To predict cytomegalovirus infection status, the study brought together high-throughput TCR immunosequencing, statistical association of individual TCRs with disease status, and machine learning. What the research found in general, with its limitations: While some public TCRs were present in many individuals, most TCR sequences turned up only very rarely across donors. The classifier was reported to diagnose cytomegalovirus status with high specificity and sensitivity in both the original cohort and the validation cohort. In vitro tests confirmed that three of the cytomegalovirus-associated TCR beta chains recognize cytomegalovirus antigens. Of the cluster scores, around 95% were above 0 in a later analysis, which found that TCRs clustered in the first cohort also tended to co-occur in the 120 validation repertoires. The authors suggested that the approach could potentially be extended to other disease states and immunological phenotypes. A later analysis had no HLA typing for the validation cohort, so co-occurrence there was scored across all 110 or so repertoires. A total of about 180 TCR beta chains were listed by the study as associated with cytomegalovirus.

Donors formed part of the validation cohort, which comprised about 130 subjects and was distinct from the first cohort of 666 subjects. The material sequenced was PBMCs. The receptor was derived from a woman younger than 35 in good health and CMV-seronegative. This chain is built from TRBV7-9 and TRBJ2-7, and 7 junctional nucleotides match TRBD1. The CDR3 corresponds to CASSLGDRRNYEQYF. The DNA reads TGTGCCAGCAGCTTGGGGGACAGAAGAAACTACGAGCAGTACTTC.